This entry lists 15 T cell receptor beta chains sequenced from one sample in a study of cytomegalovirus exposure and HLA in healthy donors. The PCR used 60 Vbeta and 13 Jbeta primers. Libraries were prepared by immunoSEQ multiplex PCR; TCRdb keeps only in-frame clonotypes and omits some of them. The sample consists of 60,000 or so clones, 65% to 75% of them appearing once. Material for sequencing was PBMCs. The origin of the receptors is a man aged 45-65 years in good health and CMV-seropositive.

The table lists this clone with a few counts. The chain has TRBV10-3 and TRBJ2-7; TRBD1 agrees at 8 bases. CDR3 length: 14 amino acids. Trimming took 2 bases from V and 7 from J; bases not matched to a gene: 7. Germline assignment: CDR1 ENHRY and CDR2 SYGVKD. This chain's CDR3 is CAISEGQGRPEQYF. The CDR3 nucleotides read TGTGCCATCAGTGAGGGACAGGGAAGACCAGAGCAGTACTTC.

This sequence joins TRBV4-3 and TRBJ2-5; 12 bases align to TRBD1. The CDR3 covers 16 residues. With V trimmed by 0 bases and J by 4 bases, 3 bases remained unmatched. CDR1 and CDR2 (germline): LGHNA, YSLEER. The CDR3 loop reads CASSQEGTGGRETQYF. DNA of the CDR3: TGCGCCAGCAGCCAAGAAGGGACAGGGGGCAGAGAGACCCAGTACTTC.

The chain recombines TRBV7-9 with TRBJ1-3; 7 bases match TRBD1. V shed 1 base and J 1 base; nucleotides not matched to a gene: 4. CDR1 is SEHNR, CDR2 FQNEAQ, per germline (reference sequence). This CDR3 has 16 residues. CDR3 loop: CASSLVAGGSGNTIYF. For the CDR3, the DNA is TGTGCCAGCAGCTTAGTTGCAGGGGGGTCTGGAAACACCATATATTTT.

This clone has more than one count but fewer than ten. This rearrangement joins TRBV5-1 to TRBJ2-5; 10 bases fit TRBD2. The trim removed 0 bases at V and 5 bases at J, leaving 7 bases unmatched. This CDR3 contains 16 residues. Germline values: CDR1 SGHRS, CDR2 YFSETQ. The CDR3: CASSLGQMTSGETQYF. In DNA form, the CDR3 reads TGCGCCAGCAGCTTGGGGCAGATGACTAGCGGGGAGACCCAGTACTTC.

This chain connects TRBV27 to TRBJ2-7; possible D gene TRBD2, 5 bases. V lost 3 bases to trimming and J lost 3 bases, with 18 bases between them. Germline values: CDR1 MNHEY, CDR2 SMNVEV (reference sequence). The CDR3 is made up of 16 amino acids. Here the CDR3 reads CASSFSGRTYSYEQYF. The DNA for the CDR3 is TGTGCCAGCAGTTTTTCGGGGAGAACTTACAGCTACGAGCAGTACTTC.

There are a few counts of this clone. This chain uses TRBV2 with TRBJ1-5; D possibly corresponds to TRBD1 (5 bases). The V and J ends lost 4 bases and 2 bases respectively, with 18 bases between them. Per the germline V gene, CDR1 is SNHLY and CDR2 is FYNNEI. CDR3 length equals 17 residues. The CDR3 DNA follows: TGTGCCAGCAGTGGGGGAGGGGTGGGGGTCGGCAATCAGCCCCAGCATTTT. Protein sequence: CASSGGGVGVGNQPQHF.

The table lists this clone with a count of one. The genes are TRBV6-4 and TRBJ2-1, with D perhaps matching TRBD2 (6 bases). From germline, CDR1 is MRHNA and CDR2 SNTAGT. This CDR3 has 15 residues. V was clipped by 4 bases and J by 5 bases, with 15 bases between them. The CDR3 DNA sequence: TGTGCCAGCAGTGTTGGTGGGAGGTTCAACAATGAGCAGTTCTTC. This gives the protein CASSVGGRFNNEQFF.

A few counts support this clone. This chain connects TRBV9 to TRBJ2-2, with D unresolved. Germline CDR1 reads SGDLS; CDR2 reads YYNGEE. This CDR3 has 14 amino acids. V was trimmed by 3 bases and J by 3 bases, leaving 9 bases between them. The CDR3 sequence: CASSEASDTGELFF. In DNA, the CDR3 is TGTGCCAGCAGCGAAGCTTCGGACACCGGGGAGCTGTTTTTT.

This clone was counted a few times. The chain carries TRBV10-3 and TRBJ2-1, with TRBD2 as a possible D gene (6 bases). The V gene lost 5 bases and the J gene lost 0 bases, with 14 bases spanning the gap. The CDR3 extends over 16 amino acids. CDR1 ENHRY and CDR2 SYGVKD come from the germline V gene. CDR3 sequence: CAISSRDSSSYNEQFF. The CDR3 region has the DNA TGTGCCATCAGTAGCCGGGACTCGAGCTCCTACAATGAGCAGTTCTTC.

In this sample, this clone turned up a few times. The CDR3, as DNA: TGTGCCAGCAGTCGTCGATCGGATGAAAAACTGTTTTTT. Protein product: CASSRRSDEKLFF. The rearrangement joins TRBV27 to TRBJ1-4, with D unresolved. This CDR3 spans 13 amino acids. The germline V and J ends were trimmed by 5 bases and 6 bases, with 10 bases remaining between them. Germline assignment: CDR1 MNHEY and CDR2 SMNVEV (reference sequence).

This clone came up a few times. The chain has TRBV28 and TRBJ1-1; 9 bases are a match to TRBD1. Germline values: CDR1 MDHEN, CDR2 SYDVKM. CDR3 size: 15 residues. The trim removed 5 bases at V and 3 bases at J, leaving 7 bases unmatched. The chain's CDR3 is CASSAPGTGHTEAFF. As DNA, the CDR3 is TGTGCCAGCAGTGCGCCCGGGACAGGGCACACTGAAGCTTTCTTT.

The rearrangement links TRBV28 to TRBJ1-2; TRBD1 agrees at 9 bases. This CDR3 contains 14 residues. Germline loops: CDR1 MDHEN, CDR2 SYDVKM. J was trimmed by 4 bases and V by 6 bases; bases with no gene match: 6. CDR3 coding DNA: TGTGCCAGCAGCCACGGACAGGGGAGCTATGGCTACACCTTC. Translated, it gives CASSHGQGSYGYTF.

The J gene is TRBJ2-5, the V gene TRBV9; possibly TRBD1 for D (6 bases). CDR1 SGDLS and CDR2 YYNGEE come from the germline V gene. The CDR3 has 15 amino acids. The ends were cut back, 2 bases at V and 1 base at J, with 12 bases in the middle. CDR3 region: CASSVTGSPQETQYF. The CDR3 DNA reads as TGTGCCAGCAGCGTTACAGGGAGCCCCCAAGAGACCCAGTACTTC. The entire variable domain, with the rest obtained from reference TRBV9 and TRBJ2-5, is as follows: DSGVTQTPKHLITATGQRVTLRCSPRSGDLSVYWYQQSLDQGLQFLIQYYNGEERAKGNILERFSAQQFPDLHSELNLSSLELGDSALYFCASSVTGSPQETQYFGPGTRLLVL.

This clone was detected only a few times. This sequence joins TRBV19 and TRBJ2-3; 11 positions agree with TRBD2. The CDR3 sequence is 16 residues long. The germline V gene has CDR1 LNHDA and CDR2 SQIVND (reference sequence). The J segment lost 3 bases and the V segment lost 3 bases, leaving 5 bases of the junction unmatched. CDR3 coding DNA: TGTGCCAGTAGTATTCGGCTAGCGGGGGGTACAGATACGCAGTATTTT. Protein sequence: CASSIRLAGGTDTQYF.

This clone was recorded once. The V call is TRBV28, the J call TRBJ1-5; 9 bases are shared with TRBD1. J gave up 4 bases and V 4 bases, and 17 bases lay outside the gene matches. CDR1 MDHEN and CDR2 SYDVKM come from the germline V gene. The length of the CDR3 is 19 residues. The CDR3 sequence: CASSSPETGGYGQNQPQHF. The CDR3 DNA follows: TGTGCCAGCAGTTCCCCTGAGACAGGGGGTTATGGGCAAAATCAGCCCCAGCATTTT.